This paragraph covers one TCR beta chain sequence. Its antigen target is currently unknown. No much larger clonotype is one base removed from it; base qualities were not supplied. From cysteine to phenylalanine, the CDR3 is 11 amino acids long. Only CDR3 DNA remains: 33 bases, in frame from the first base. From a lookup of the germline V gene (reference sequence), CDR1 and CDR2 are LNHDA and SQIVND. V and J lose 5 bases and 3 bases, and a span of 5 bases separates them. The data were obtained in a study of blood T cell repertoires in COVID-19 (dated by TCRdb to the early 2020s). Background on the whole study: Samples from collaborators originated in the United States, Italy and Spain and spanned both the acute and convalescent phases of COVID-19. The repertoires were released in a freely available public database meant as a resource for research on the immune response to SARS-CoV-2. Samples came from the ongoing ImmuneRACE study (first 160 participants) plus 1,254 subjects from 6 global collaborators. Where available, HLA class I and class II types were obtained from metadata supplied by the sample provider rather than from assay-based typing. Sample metadata almost always included a de-identified subject ID, COVID-19 status, age in years and sex. Deeply sampled blood TCRbeta repertoires from subjects exposed to, actively infected with, or recovered from COVID-19 were included in the dataset. The prospective study material was composed of cDNA or gDNA derived from T cells, B-cell-depleted T cells, or PBMCs.

TCRbeta CDR3 regions were amplified from genomic DNA using the immunoSEQ Assay, a bias-controlled multiplex PCR. Regarding the original processing steps: The number of nucleated cells in each sample was estimated by amplification of reference gene primers within the assay. To quantify the absolute abundance of each unique TCRbeta CDR3 rearrangement, sequence reads were collapsed and filtered. For each sample, productive Simpson clonality was calculated as the square root of Simpson's diversity index over productive rearrangements. What TCRdb holds here is the immuneACCESS table cut down to in-frame rearrangements. Part of the clones is not present; checked against another copy, under half of the missing clones reflect an unresolved V gene, and the others are unexplained. The V and J calls and clone size come from that table; D and trimming were worked out from the DNA. The sample records some 48,000 clones, under 90% of which are singletons. Of the sample, less than 50% falls within the top ten clones.

The paper's findings and limits, for the study overall: The quantity of clinical and demographic metadata differed by source and by participant and was supplied without curation.

Collaborating institutions collected whole blood in K2EDTA tubes following their own protocols. For TCRbeta analysis, collaborator samples were shipped as frozen whole blood, as isolated PBMCs, or as DNA extracted from either sample type. The sample taken for sequencing was peripheral blood. The receptor comes from a human donor in a cohort sampled during active COVID-19. Recombination joined TRBV19 with TRBJ2-7; the D gene is perhaps TRBD2, from 5 matching bases. The CDR3: CASSRGYEQYF. Read as DNA, the sequence is TGTGCCAGTAGTCGGGGCTACGAGCAGTACTTC.